This T cell receptor beta chain was identified in a study of blood T cell repertoires in COVID-19. About the study: The samples span acute and convalescent COVID-19 from the United States, Italy and Spain. The cDNA or gDNA used as material had been derived from T cells, B-cell-depleted T cells, or PBMCs.

V was pared by 3 bases and J by 5 bases, with 8 bases between. The CDR3 length is 13 residues. Germline-derived CDR1 and CDR2 are SGHTA and FQGNSA. Authors' data handling: Scientists estimated how many nucleated cells there were by amplifying reference gene primers. The assay was immunoSEQ multiplex PCR, and TCRdb's table has in-frame clones only and misses some. That table gives V, J and clone size, and the DNA gave D and trimming. This sample carries over 75,000 clones, roughly 84% of them seen once, and the ten largest clones take 2.5% to 3.5%. The V call is TRBV7-2, the J call TRBJ2-1, with D possibly being TRBD2 (5 bases). The specimen sequenced was peripheral blood. This receptor was taken from a woman older than 75 with acute or convalescent COVID-19. The CDR3 DNA follows: TGTGCCAGCAGCTTGGGGAGAAACAATGAGCAGTTCTTC. Protein product: CASSLGRNNEQFF.